This T cell receptor (beta chain) was found in a study of memory CD4+ T cells and cytomegalovirus serostatus (dated by TCRdb to about 2019). Concerning the study at large: The roughly 35 healthy Belgian adults in the cohort included 9 who were CMV seropositive and 24 who were CMV seronegative. The study sequenced CD4+ memory TCRbeta repertoires of a Belgian cohort with known cytomegalovirus serostatus to replicate a published TCR-based CMV serostatus classifier. Here is what the overall study found, with its caveats: Results were interpreted as suggesting that the CMV-associated TCR signature is largely present in the CD4+ memory repertoire. For predicting CMV serostatus, the median bootstrapped AUC was 0.95 using the original framework and about 0.9 using a US-trained random forest. Only CD4+CD45RO+ memory cells were sequenced, unlike the original study, which covered naive and memory CD4+ and CD8+ populations. Of around 160 previously reported CMV-associated TCRbeta sequences, approximately 70 appeared in the CD4+ memory repertoires, each in one to five individuals. On the Belgian cohort, the classifier built on the original framework reached a median bootstrapped AUC of 0.95, with a 95% CI of 0.76-1.00.

As concerns this clone: The antigen this receptor binds is unknown. No much larger clone exists at a distance of one base, and base qualities are not known.

A FACSAria II was used to sort memory CD4+ T cells, defined as single viable CD3+CD4+CD8-CD45RO+ cells. To determine CMV serostatus, a Roche Elecsys assay was used that detects serum IgG against CMV pp150, pp28, p38 and p52. After thawing, total CD4+ T cells were enriched by positive selection with CD4 magnetic microbeads. The samples came from a separate study whose specific focus was interrogating the CD4+ T cell memory repertoire. Peripheral blood mononuclear cells were isolated and cryopreserved according to standard operating procedures, and serum was kept at -80 degrees C. CD3-PerCP (BW264/56), CD4-APC (RPA-T4), CD45RO-PE (UCHT1) and CD8-Pacific Orange (3B5) antibodies were used for staining, and non-viable cells were excluded with Sytox blue. The Quick-DNA Microprep Kit was used to extract genomic DNA from the sorted cells. Amplification of TCRbeta DNA was done with the immunoSEQ hsTCRbeta kit, following the protocol from the manufacturer. TCRbeta libraries were sequenced on an Illumina MiSeq instrument. Processing in the source paper ran as follows. Once out-of-frame sequences had been removed, a few million distinct TCRbeta sequences were left, which works out to an average of roughly 72,000 per individual. Each individual was scored using the number of 150 to 200 previously reported CMV-associated TCRbeta sequences that the individual carried and the total number of productive distinct TCRbeta sequences. A beta-binomial model was reimplemented in Python, and scikit-learn random forests with default parameters were trained on US cohort data. Classifier performance on the Belgian cohort was reported as the median AUC with percentile confidence intervals calculated over 10,000 bootstrap iterations. The clones in this table, taken by TCRdb from immuneACCESS, are in-frame only. Not every clone is retained; where verified, under half of the shortfall comes from an unresolved V gene, and the cause of the rest is unknown. The DNA gave D and trimming, while V, J and clone size come from that table. The sample profile shows about 73,000 clones; around 80% of them were found once. The top ten clonotypes cover approximately 2.8% of the sample.

The CDR3 numbers 14 residues from cysteine through phenylalanine. Only CDR3 DNA remains: 42 bases, in frame from the first base. CDR1 and CDR2 were assigned from the germline V gene as MNHEY and SVGAGI. V is pared back by 5 bases and J by 1 base, with 11 bases lying between the germline termini. Here the chain combines TRBV6-5 and TRBJ1-1; the D gene cannot be named for sure. The sequence was obtained from an adult in good health and CMV-seropositive. The material sequenced was memory CD4+ T cells from blood. The CDR3 protein is CASSTLGRNTEAFF. The bases read TGTGCCAGCAGTACCCTTGGGAGGAACACTGAAGCTTTCTTT.